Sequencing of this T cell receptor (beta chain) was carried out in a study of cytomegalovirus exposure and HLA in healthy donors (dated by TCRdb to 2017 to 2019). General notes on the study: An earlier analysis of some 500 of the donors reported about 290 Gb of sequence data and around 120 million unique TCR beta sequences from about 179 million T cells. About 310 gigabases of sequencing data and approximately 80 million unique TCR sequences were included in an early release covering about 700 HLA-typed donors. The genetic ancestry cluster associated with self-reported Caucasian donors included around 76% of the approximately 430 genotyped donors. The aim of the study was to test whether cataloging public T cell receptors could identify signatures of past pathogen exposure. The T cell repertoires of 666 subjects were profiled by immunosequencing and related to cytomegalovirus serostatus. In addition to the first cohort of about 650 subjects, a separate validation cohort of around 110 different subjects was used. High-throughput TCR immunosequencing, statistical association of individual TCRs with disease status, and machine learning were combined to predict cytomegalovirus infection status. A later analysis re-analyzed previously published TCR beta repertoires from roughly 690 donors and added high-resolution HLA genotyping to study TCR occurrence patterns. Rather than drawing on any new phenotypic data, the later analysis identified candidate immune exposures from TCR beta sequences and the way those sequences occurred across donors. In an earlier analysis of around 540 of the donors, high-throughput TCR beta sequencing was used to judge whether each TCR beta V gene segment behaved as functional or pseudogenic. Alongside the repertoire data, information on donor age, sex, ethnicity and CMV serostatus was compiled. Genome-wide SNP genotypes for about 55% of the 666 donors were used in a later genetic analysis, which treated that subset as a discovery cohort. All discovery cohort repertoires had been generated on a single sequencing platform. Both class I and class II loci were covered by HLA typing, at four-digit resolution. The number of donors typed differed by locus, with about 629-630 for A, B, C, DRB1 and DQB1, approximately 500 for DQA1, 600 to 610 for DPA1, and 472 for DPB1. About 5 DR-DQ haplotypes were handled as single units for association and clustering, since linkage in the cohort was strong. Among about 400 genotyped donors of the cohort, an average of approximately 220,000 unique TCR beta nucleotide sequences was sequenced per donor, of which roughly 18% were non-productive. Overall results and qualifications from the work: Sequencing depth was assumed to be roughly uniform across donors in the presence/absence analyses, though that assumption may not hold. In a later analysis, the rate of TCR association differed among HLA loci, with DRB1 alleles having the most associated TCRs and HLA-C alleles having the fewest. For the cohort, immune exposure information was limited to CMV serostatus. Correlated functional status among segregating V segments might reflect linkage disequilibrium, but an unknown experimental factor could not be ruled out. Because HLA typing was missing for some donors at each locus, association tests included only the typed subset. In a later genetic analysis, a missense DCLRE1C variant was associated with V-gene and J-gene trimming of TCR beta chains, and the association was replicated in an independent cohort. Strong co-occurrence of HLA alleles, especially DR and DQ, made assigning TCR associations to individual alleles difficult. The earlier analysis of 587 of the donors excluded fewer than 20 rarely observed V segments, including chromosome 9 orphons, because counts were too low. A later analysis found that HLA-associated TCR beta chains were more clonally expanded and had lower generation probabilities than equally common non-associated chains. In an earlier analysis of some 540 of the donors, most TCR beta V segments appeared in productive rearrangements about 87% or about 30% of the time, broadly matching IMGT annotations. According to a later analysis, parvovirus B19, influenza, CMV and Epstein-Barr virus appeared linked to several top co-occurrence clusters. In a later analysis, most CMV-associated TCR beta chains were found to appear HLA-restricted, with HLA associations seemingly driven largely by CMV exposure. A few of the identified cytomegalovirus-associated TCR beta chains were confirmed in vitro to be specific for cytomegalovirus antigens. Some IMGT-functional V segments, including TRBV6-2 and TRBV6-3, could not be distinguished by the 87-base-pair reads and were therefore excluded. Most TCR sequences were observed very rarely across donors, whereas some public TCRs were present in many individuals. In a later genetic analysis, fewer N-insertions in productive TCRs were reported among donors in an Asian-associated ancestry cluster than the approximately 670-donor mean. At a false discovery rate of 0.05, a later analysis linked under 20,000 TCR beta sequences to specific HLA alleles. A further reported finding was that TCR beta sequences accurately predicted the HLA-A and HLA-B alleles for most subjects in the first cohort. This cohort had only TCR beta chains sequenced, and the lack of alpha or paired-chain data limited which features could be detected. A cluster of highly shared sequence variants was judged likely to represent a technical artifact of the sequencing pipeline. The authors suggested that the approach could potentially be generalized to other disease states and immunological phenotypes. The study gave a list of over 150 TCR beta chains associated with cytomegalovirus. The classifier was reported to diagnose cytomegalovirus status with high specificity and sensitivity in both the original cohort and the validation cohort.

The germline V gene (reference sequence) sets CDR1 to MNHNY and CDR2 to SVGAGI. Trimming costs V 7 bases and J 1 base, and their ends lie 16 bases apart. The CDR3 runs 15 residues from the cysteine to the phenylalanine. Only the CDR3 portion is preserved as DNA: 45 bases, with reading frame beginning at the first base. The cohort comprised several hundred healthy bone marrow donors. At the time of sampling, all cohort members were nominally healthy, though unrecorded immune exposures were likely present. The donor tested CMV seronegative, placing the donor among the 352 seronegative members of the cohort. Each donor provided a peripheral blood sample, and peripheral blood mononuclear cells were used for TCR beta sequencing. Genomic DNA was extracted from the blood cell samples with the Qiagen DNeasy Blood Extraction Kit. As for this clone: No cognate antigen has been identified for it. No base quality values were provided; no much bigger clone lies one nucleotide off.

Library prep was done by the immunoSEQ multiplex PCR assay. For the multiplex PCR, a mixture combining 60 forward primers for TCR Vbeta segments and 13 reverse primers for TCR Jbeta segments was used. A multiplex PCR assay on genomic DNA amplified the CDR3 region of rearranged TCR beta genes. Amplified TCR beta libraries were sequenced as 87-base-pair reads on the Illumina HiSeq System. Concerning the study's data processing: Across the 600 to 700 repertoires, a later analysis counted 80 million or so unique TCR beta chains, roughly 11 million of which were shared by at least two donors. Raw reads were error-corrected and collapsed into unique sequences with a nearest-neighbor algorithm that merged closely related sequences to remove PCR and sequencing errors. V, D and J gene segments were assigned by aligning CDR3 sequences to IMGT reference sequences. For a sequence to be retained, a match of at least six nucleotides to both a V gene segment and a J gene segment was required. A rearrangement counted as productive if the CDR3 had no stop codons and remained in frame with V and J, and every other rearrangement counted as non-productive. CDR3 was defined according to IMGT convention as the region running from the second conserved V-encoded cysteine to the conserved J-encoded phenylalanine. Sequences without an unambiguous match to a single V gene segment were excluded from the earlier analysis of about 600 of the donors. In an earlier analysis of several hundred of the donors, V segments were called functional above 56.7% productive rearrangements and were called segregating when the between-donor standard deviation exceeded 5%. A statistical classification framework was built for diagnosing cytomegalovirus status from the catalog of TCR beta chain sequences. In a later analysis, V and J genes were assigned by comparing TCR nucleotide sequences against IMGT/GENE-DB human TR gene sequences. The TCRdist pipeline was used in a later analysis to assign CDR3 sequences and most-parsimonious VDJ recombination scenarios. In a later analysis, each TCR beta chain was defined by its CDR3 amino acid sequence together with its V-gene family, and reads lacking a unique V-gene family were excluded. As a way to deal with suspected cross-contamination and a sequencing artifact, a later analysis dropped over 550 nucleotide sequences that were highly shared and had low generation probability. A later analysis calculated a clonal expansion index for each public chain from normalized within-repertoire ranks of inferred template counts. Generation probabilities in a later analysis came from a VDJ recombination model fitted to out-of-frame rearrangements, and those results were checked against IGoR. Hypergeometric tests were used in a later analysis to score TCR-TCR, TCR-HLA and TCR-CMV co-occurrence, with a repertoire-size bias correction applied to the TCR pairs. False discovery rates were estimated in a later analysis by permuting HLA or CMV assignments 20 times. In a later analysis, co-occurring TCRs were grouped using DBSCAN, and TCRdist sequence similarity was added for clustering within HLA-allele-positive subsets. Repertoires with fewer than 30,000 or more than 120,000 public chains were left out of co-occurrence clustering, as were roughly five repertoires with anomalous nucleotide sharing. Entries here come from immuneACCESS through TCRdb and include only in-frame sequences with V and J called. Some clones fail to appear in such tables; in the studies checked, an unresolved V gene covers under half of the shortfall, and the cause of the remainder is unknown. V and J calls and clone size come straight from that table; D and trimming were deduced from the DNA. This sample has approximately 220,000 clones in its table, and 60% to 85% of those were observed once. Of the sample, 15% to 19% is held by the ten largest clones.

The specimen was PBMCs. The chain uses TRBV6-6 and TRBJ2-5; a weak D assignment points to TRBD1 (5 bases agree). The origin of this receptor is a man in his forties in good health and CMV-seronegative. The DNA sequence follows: TGTGCCAGCACCGGATCGACAGCTATCCAAGAGACCCAGTACTTC. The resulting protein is CASTGSTAIQETQYF.